This T cell receptor beta chain comes out of a study of cytomegalovirus exposure and HLA in healthy donors (dated by TCRdb to between 2016 and 2019). For context, the study as a whole: An earlier analysis of some 600 of the donors reported approximately 300 Gb of sequence data and around 120 million unique TCR beta sequences obtained from around 180 million T cells. About 310 gigabases of sequencing data and approximately 93 million unique TCR sequences were included in an early release covering about 700 HLA-typed donors. Of the roughly 400 genotyped donors, less than 85% were placed in the genetic ancestry cluster associated with self-reported Caucasian donors. The study aimed to test whether signatures of past pathogen exposure could be identified by cataloging public T cell receptors. The study used immunosequencing to profile the T cell repertoires of approximately 630 subjects and linked those repertoires to cytomegalovirus serostatus. A separate validation cohort of 100 to 150 different subjects was used in addition to the 666-subject first cohort. The study combined high-throughput TCR immunosequencing, statistical association of individual TCRs with disease status, and machine learning to predict cytomegalovirus infection status. A later analysis re-analyzed previously published TCR beta repertoires from 666 donors and added high-resolution HLA genotyping to study TCR occurrence patterns. The later analysis used no new phenotypic data to find candidate immune exposures, relying instead on TCR beta sequences and their occurrence across donors. An earlier analysis of some 500 of the donors applied high-throughput TCR beta sequencing to assess whether each TCR beta V gene segment acted as functional or pseudogenic. Donor age, sex, ethnicity and CMV serostatus were compiled together with the repertoire data. A later genetic analysis took genome-wide SNP genotypes for 398 of the 666 donors and used that subset as a discovery cohort. Every discovery cohort repertoire had been produced on one sequencing platform. HLA typing covered class I and class II loci at four-digit resolution. The number of donors typed differed by locus, with roughly 629-640 for A, B, C, DRB1 and DQB1, more than 500 for DQA1, approximately 570 for DPA1, and around 430 for DPB1. Because of strong linkage in the cohort, five DR-DQ haplotypes were treated as single units for association and clustering. On average, 235,054 unique TCR beta nucleotide sequences were sequenced per donor among a few hundred genotyped donors of the cohort, with about 17% of those sequences being non-productive.

The study at large found these results: In an earlier analysis of under 600 of the donors, most TCR beta V segments were observed in productive rearrangements about 87% or about 30% of the time, broadly matching IMGT annotations. In a later analysis, HLA-associated TCR beta chains showed more clonal expansion and lower generation probabilities than non-associated chains that were equally common. According to a later analysis, parvovirus B19, influenza, CMV and Epstein-Barr virus appeared linked to several top co-occurrence clusters. In a later analysis, TCR association rates were found to vary across HLA loci, with the most associated TCRs seen for DRB1 alleles and the fewest for HLA-C alleles. Because some donors lacked HLA typing at each locus, the association tests relied only on the typed subset. The cohort was sequenced for TCR beta chains only, and without alpha or paired-chain data the features that could be detected were limited. Because counts were too low, 15 to 20 rarely observed V segments, including chromosome 9 orphons, were excluded from the earlier analysis of around 590 of the donors. For the cohort, immune exposure information was limited to CMV serostatus. In vitro tests confirmed that a few of the cytomegalovirus-associated TCR beta chains recognize cytomegalovirus antigens. Most TCR sequences were observed very rarely across donors, whereas some public TCRs were present in many individuals. Linkage disequilibrium might explain the correlated functional status among segregating V segments, but an unknown experimental factor could not be ruled out. According to a later genetic analysis, donors in an Asian-associated ancestry cluster had fewer N-insertions in productive TCRs than the roughly 660-donor mean. Cytomegalovirus status was reported to be diagnosed by the classifier with high specificity and sensitivity in both the original and validation cohorts. Roughly uniform sequencing depth across donors was assumed in presence/absence analyses, although this assumption may not hold. It was suggested by the authors that the approach could potentially be generalized to other disease states and immunological phenotypes. According to a later analysis, most CMV-associated TCR beta chains appeared to be HLA-restricted, and the HLA associations seemed to be driven largely by CMV exposure. A further reported finding was that TCR beta sequences accurately predicted the HLA-A and HLA-B alleles for most subjects in the first cohort. An association between a missense DCLRE1C variant and V-gene and J-gene trimming of TCR beta chains was found in a later genetic analysis and replicated in an independent cohort. The study listed 150 to 200 TCR beta chains as associated with cytomegalovirus. Some IMGT-functional V segments, including TRBV6-2 and TRBV6-3, could not be told apart with the 87-base-pair reads, so those segments were excluded. When HLA alleles, especially DR and DQ, strongly co-occurred, TCR associations were difficult to assign to individual alleles. In a later analysis, some 18,000 TCR beta sequences were associated with specific HLA alleles at a false discovery rate of 0.05. A cluster of highly shared sequence variants was judged likely to be a technical artifact of the sequencing pipeline.

Details on this clone: Its specific antigen is unknown. Base qualities are missing; no much larger clone stands one base away.

Spanning cysteine to phenylalanine, the CDR3 consists of 15 amino acids. Only the CDR3 DNA stays, 45 bases, in frame from base 1. The V end loses 7 bases and the J end loses 6 bases, and a stretch of 19 bases separates them. Reading the germline V gene (reference sequence) gives CDR1 LNHDA and CDR2 SQIVND. Library preparation was by the immunoSEQ multiplex PCR assay. The multiplex PCR relied on a mix of 60 forward primers for TCR Vbeta segments and 13 reverse primers for TCR Jbeta segments. The CDR3 region of rearranged TCR beta genes was amplified from genomic DNA with a multiplex PCR assay. The amplified TCR beta libraries were sequenced on the Illumina HiSeq System as 87-base-pair reads. On the study's bioinformatics: A later analysis counted about 80 million unique TCR beta chains across the 600 to 850 repertoires, and 10 million to 11 million of these chains were shared by at least two donors. Raw reads were error-corrected and collapsed into unique sequences by a nearest-neighbor algorithm in which closely related sequences were merged to remove PCR and sequencing errors. CDR3 sequences were aligned to IMGT reference sequences to assign V, D and J gene segments. For a sequence to be retained, a match of at least six nucleotides was required to both a V gene segment and a J gene segment. A rearrangement was called productive if the CDR3 had no stop codons and remained in frame with V and J, and every other rearrangement was called non-productive. Following IMGT convention, CDR3 was defined as the stretch from the second conserved V-encoded cysteine up to the conserved J-encoded phenylalanine. The earlier analysis of 450 to 750 of the donors excluded any sequence lacking an unambiguous match to a single V gene segment. In an earlier analysis of several hundred of the donors, V segments were called functional above 56.7% productive rearrangements and were called segregating when the between-donor standard deviation exceeded 5%. A statistical classification framework was developed to diagnose cytomegalovirus status using the catalog of TCR beta chain sequences. A later analysis assigned V and J genes by comparing TCR nucleotide sequences with IMGT/GENE-DB human TR gene sequences. In a later analysis, CDR3 sequences and most-parsimonious VDJ recombination scenarios were assigned using the TCRdist pipeline. In a later analysis, each TCR beta chain was defined by its CDR3 amino acid sequence together with its V-gene family, and reads without a unique V-gene family were excluded. As a way to deal with suspected cross-contamination and a sequencing artifact, a later analysis dropped roughly 620 nucleotide sequences that were highly shared and had low generation probability. In a later analysis, a clonal expansion index was calculated for each public chain from normalized within-repertoire ranks of inferred template counts. Generation probabilities in a later analysis came from a VDJ recombination model fitted to out-of-frame rearrangements, and those results were checked against IGoR. In a later analysis, TCR-TCR, TCR-HLA and TCR-CMV co-occurrence was scored with hypergeometric tests, and a repertoire-size bias correction was applied to TCR pairs. To estimate false discovery rates, a later analysis permuted the HLA or CMV assignments 20 times. In a later analysis, co-occurring TCRs were grouped with DBSCAN, and TCRdist sequence similarity was added when clustering was performed within HLA-allele-positive subsets. For co-occurrence clustering, repertoires with fewer than 30,000 or more than 120,000 public chains were excluded, along with several repertoires with anomalous nucleotide sharing. Here the immuneACCESS table is served through TCRdb, limited to in-frame sequences with V and J called. Missing clones are a known gap in these copies; in checked studies unresolved V genes cover under half, and the rest lacks a known reason. V and J calls and clone size are given by that table; D and trimming were obtained from the DNA. The sample table contains about 240,000 clones; only one count was recorded for approximately 78% of them. Jointly, the top ten make up less than 0.6% of the sample.

In total, over 600 healthy bone marrow donors made up the cohort. At the time of sampling, all cohort members were nominally healthy, though unrecorded immune exposures were likely present. The donor was CMV seronegative and was included in the group of a few hundred seronegative cohort members. Each donor provided a peripheral blood sample, and peripheral blood mononuclear cells were used for TCR beta sequencing. Genomic DNA extraction from the blood cell samples was performed with the Qiagen DNeasy Blood Extraction Kit. Sequencing input: PBMCs. This clonotype was obtained from a boy aged 5-17 years in good health and CMV-seronegative. The chain couples TRBV19 to TRBJ1-5; too little of a D gene remains to name it. The CDR3 region has the sequence CASTQFREESQPQHF. The DNA sequence is given as TGTGCCAGTACCCAATTCCGGGAAGAGAGTCAGCCCCAGCATTTT.